Presented here are 8 T cell receptor beta chains from one specimen sequenced in a study of T cell responses to AZD1222 COVID-19 vaccine. The protocol was immunoSEQ multiplex PCR, while the TCRdb copy is restricted to in-frame clones and leaves out a portion. The sample has some 110,000 clones, around nine tenths seen once; the top ten hold roughly 20%. This specimen was peripheral blood, taken on day 0 of AZD1222 vaccination. Receptors were obtained from an adult in good health.

The chain is built from TRBV13 and TRBJ2-3, with D possibly called TRBD1 or TRBD2 (5 bases each). The CDR3 runs 15 residues. Germline values: CDR1 PRHDT, CDR2 FYEKMQ (reference sequence). V was cut by 3 bases and J by 2 bases, with 12 bases left in between. The CDR3 here is CASSLRGVVTDTQYF. The DNA for the CDR3 is TGTGCCAGCAGCTTGAGAGGGGTAGTCACAGATACGCAGTATTTT.

The chain employs TRBV5-1 and TRBJ2-2; D is possibly TRBD2 (6 bases). The CDR3 loop spans 14 amino acids. The V gene's germline CDR1 is SGHRS and CDR2 YFSETQ. With 4 bases removed from V and 7 bases from J, the gap between germline ends came to 14 bases. This chain's CDR3 is CASSEGLGDGELFF. Written as DNA, the CDR3 is TGCGCCAGCAGCGAGGGACTGGGGGACGGGGAGCTGTTTTTT.

This clone was seen a handful of times. The chain is built from TRBV3-1 (or the pseudogene TRBV3-2) and TRBJ1-1; unclear D gene. Germline assignment: CDR1 LGHDT and CDR2 YNNKEL (reference sequence). This CDR3 is built from 11 residues. V lost 7 bases to trimming and J lost 0 bases, with 3 bases between them. The CDR3 coding sequence is TGTGCCAGCATCCTGAACACTGAAGCTTTCTTT. This translates into CASILNTEAFF.

The chain couples TRBV7-3 to TRBJ2-3; the D gene is possibly TRBD2 (6 bases). Germline V CDR1 and CDR2: SGHTA, FQGTGA. The CDR3 has 16 residues. Trimming left V 4 bases short and J 2 bases short, with 16 bases between. The CDR3, as DNA: TGTGCCAGCAGCTCCGGGGGAAACGGAGACACAGATACGCAGTATTTT. Its translation: CASSSGGNGDTDTQYF.

The rearrangement uses TRBV3-1 (or the pseudogene TRBV3-2) and TRBJ2-7, with 7 bases lining up with TRBD2. The CDR3 has 14 residues. The junction had 6 bases not matched to a gene; V was cut back by 4 bases and J by 3 bases. Germline lookup yields CDR1 LGHDT and CDR2 YNNKEL (reference sequence). CDR3 sequence reads: CASSPGWGGYEQYF. The CDR3 DNA follows: TGTGCCAGCAGCCCTGGATGGGGGGGCTACGAGCAGTACTTC.

To note about this clone: Since no conserved phenylalanine or tryptophan closes the CDR3, a read error is the likely cause. Because the CDR3's place on the DNA is in doubt, the DNA is left out and the CDR3 is given as listed by TCRdb. V gene TRBV20-1 combines with J gene TRBJ1-1. From its first to its last residue, the CDR3 has 8 amino acids. The germline V gene encodes CDR1 DFQATT and CDR2 SNEGSKA (reference sequence). The CDR3: CSASSGSL.

The J gene is TRBJ1-3, the V gene TRBV2, with D uncertain. CDR1 and CDR2 from the germline V gene are SNHLY and FYNNEI. V lost 6 bases, J lost 3 bases, and 6 bases lay in between. The CDR3 runs 12 residues. DNA for the CDR3: TGTGCCAGCAGGGGAGTTGGAAACACCATATATTTT. It yields the protein CASRGVGNTIYF.

This sequence joins TRBV10-1 and TRBJ2-2; D call uncertain. This CDR3 spans 13 amino acids. Trimming stripped 1 base from V and 1 base from J, with 1 base between. Germline lookup yields CDR1 WNHNN and CDR2 SYGVQD (reference sequence). CDR3 nucleotides: TGCGCCAGCAGTGAGTGGAACACCGGGGAGCTGTTTTTT. It yields the protein CASSEWNTGELFF.